This T cell receptor (beta chain) was identified during a study of T cell responses to AZD1222 COVID-19 vaccine. The wider study: Whether given at about 4 or about 12 weeks, second doses were pooled. Study results and caveats: Unmutated variant regions are reportedly the target of nearly half of TCRs that are spike-specific. Increases in Spike-specific TCR breadth and depth were seen after two AZD1222 doses. Donors were mostly white British, more females; clonal diversity possibly underestimated.

In this sample, this clone turned up a few times. Antigen specificity is unknown. The CDR3 consists of 16 residues. This table comes from immunoSEQ multiplex PCR, and its TCRdb copy is limited to in-frame clones, with some not included. The sample contains more than 150,000 clones, approximately 91% of which appear only once. The chain combines TRBV21-1 with TRBJ2-7; no DNA check was done on the table's D call, TRBD2. TRBV21-1 represents a pseudogene. The sequence came from an adult in good health. The material sequenced was peripheral blood, taken on day 0 of AZD1222 vaccination. The CDR3 sequence is CASSKEEEPDSYEQYF. The CDR3 nucleotides are TGTGCCAGCAGCAAAGAGGAGGAACCTGACTCCTACGAGCAGTACTTC.